One T cell receptor beta chain is described in this entry. The antigen is undetermined. This sample includes further DNA sequences coding for the same CDR3. CDR3 length equals 10 residues. V shed 4 bases and J shed 3 bases, with 4 bases lying between them. Germline V gene data show CDR1 as SQVTM and CDR2 as ANQGSEA. Collected material from alopecia areata patients comprised lesional scalp punch biopsies and peripheral blood. CD4+ and CD8+ T cells were sorted from PBMCs stained for CD3, CD4 and CD8. After isolation, RNA underwent reverse transcription to generate cDNA as the sequencing template. Some clones are missing from TCRdb's copy, which holds only in-frame ones; the method was immunoSEQ multiplex PCR. The sample comprises 200,000 to 250,000 clones, 57% of which are singletons, and approximately 0.45% rests with the top ten. The source of the sample is a study of CD8+ T cells in alopecia areata. Looking at the study overall: Treated individuals took tofacitinib by mouth, 5 to 10 mg twice daily.

General study points: Normal scalp had lower clonality than lesional scalp, with alopecia totalis/universalis lesions showing this most strongly.

The V and J genes are TRBV29-1 and TRBJ2-7; D remains ambiguous. The starting material was CD4+ T cells sorted from blood, obtained at week 0. This receptor was obtained from a human donor with alopecia areata. Here the CDR3 reads CSVGDYEQYF. Written as DNA, the CDR3 is TGCAGCGTTGGTGACTACGAGCAGTACTTC.